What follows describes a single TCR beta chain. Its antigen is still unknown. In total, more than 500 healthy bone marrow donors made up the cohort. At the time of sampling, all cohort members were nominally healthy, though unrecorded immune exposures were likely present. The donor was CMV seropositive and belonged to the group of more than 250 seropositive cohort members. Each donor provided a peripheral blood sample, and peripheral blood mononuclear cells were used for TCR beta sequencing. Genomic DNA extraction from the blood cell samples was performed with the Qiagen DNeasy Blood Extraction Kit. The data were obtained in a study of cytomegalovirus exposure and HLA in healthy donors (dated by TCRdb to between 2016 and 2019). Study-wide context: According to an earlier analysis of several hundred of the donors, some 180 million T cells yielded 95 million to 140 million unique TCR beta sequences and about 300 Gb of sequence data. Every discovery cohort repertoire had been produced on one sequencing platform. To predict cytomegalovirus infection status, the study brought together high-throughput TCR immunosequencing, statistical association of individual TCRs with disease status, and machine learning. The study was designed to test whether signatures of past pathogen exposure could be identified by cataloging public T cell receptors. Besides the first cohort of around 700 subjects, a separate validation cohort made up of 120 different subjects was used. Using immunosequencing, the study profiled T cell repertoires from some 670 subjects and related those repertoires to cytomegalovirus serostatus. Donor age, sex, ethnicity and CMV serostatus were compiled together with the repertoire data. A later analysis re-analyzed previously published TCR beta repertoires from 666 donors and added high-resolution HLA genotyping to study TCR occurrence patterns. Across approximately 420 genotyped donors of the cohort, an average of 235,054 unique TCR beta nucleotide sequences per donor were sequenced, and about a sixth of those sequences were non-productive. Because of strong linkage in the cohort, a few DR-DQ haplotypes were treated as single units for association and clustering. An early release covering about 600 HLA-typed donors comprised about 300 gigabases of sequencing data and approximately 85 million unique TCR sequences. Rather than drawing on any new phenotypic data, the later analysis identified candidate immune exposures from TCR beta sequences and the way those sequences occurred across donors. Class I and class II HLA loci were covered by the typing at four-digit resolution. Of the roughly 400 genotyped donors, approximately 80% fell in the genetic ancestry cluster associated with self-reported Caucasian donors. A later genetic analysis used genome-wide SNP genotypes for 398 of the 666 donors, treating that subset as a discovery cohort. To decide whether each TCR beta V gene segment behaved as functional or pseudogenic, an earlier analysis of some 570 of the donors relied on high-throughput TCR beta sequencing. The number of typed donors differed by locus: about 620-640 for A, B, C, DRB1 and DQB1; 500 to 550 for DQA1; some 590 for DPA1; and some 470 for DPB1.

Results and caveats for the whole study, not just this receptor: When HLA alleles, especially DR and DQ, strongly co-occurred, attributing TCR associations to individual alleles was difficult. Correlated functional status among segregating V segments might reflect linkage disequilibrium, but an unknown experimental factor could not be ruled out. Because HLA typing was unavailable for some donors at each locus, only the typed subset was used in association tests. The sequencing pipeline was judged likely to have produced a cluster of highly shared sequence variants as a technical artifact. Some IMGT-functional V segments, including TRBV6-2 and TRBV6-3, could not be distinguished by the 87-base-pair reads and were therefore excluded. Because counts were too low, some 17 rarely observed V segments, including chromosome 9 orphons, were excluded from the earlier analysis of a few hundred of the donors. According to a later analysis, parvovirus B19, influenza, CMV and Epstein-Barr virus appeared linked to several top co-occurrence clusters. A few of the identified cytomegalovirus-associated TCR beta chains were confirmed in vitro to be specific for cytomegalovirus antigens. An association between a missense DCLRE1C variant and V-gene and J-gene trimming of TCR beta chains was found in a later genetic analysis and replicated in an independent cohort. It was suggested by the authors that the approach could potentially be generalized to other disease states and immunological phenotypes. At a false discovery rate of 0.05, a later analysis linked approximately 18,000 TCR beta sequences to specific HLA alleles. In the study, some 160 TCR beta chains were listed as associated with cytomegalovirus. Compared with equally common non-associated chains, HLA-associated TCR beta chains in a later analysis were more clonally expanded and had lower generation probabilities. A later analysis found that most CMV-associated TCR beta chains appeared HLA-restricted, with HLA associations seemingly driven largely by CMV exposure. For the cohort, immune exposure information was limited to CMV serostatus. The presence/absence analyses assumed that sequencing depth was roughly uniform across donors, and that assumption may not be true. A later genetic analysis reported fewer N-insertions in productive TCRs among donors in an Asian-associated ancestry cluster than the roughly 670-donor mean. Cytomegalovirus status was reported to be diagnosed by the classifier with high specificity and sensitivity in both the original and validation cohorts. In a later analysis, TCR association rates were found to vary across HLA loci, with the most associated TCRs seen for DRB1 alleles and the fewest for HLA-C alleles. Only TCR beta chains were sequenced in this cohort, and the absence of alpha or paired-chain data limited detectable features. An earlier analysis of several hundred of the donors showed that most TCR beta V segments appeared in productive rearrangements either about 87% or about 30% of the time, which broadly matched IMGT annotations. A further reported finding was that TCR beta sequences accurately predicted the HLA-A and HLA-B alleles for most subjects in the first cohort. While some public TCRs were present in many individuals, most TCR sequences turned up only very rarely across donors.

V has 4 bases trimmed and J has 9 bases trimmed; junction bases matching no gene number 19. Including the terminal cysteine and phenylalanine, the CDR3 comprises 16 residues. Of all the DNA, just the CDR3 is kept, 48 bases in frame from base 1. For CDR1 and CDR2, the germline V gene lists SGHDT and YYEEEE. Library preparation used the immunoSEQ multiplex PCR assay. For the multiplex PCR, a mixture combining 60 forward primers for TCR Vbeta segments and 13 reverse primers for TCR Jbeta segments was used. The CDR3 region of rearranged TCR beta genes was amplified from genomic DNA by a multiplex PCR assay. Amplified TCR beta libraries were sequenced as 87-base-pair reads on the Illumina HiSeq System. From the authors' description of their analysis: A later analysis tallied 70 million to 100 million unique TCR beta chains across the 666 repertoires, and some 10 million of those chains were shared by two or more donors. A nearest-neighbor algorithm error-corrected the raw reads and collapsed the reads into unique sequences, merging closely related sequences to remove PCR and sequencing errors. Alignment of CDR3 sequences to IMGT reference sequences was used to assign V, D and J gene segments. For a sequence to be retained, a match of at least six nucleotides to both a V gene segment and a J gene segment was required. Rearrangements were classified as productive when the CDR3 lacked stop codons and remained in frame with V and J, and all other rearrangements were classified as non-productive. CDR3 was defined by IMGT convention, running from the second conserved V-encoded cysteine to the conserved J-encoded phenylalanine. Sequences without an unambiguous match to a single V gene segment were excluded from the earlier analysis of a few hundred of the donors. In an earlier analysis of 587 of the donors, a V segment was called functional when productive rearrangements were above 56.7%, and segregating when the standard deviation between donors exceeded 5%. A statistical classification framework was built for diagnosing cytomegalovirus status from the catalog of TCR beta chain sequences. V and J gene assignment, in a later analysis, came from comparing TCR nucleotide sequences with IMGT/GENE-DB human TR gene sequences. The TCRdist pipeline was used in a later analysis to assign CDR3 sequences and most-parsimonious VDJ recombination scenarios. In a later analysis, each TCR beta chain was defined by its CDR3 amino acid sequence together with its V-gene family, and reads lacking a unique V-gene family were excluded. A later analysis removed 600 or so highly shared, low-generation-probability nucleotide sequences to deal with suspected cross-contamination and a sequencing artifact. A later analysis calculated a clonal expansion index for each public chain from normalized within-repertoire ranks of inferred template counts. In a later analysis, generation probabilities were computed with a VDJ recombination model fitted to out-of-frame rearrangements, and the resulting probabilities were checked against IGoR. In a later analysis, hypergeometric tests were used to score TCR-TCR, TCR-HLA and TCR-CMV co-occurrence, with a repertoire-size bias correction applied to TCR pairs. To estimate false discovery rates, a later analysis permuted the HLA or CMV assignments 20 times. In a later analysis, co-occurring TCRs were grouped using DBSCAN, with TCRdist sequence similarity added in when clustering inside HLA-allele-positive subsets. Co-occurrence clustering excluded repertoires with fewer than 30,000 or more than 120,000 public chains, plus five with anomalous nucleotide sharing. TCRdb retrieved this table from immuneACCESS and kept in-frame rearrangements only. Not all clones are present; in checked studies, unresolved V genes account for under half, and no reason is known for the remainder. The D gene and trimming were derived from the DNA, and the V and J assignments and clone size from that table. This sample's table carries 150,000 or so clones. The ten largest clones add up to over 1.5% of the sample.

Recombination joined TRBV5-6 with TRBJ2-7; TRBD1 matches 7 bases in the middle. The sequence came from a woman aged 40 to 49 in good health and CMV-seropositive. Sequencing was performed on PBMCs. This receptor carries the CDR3 CASSLNPGGIQPRQYF. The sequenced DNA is TGTGCCAGCAGCCTCAATCCAGGGGGTATCCAGCCGAGGCAGTACTTC.